The rows below give T cell receptor beta chains drawn from one sample of a study of cytomegalovirus exposure and HLA in healthy donors. Only in-frame clones appear in the TCRdb table, and some are missing; sequencing was by immunoSEQ multiplex PCR. This table has tens of thousands of clones, just under 80% appearing once. Sequences were obtained from PBMCs. Source of these receptors: a middle-aged woman in good health and CMV-seronegative. Both conserved end residues are part of each CDR3. D genes are given only for firm matches. Not all rows give a size; the values are once, few, many and, for expanded clones, a class.

j_gene: TRBJ1-6; v_gene: TRBV2; abundance: .; d_gene: .; CDR3aa: CASGDTAYGSPLHF; CDR3nt: TGTGCCAGCGGCGACACTGCCTATGGTTCACCCCTCCACTTT
j_gene: TRBJ1-5; v_gene: TRBV10-3; abundance: few; d_gene: .; CDR3aa: CAISDRGNQPQHF; CDR3nt: TGTGCCATCAGTGATCGGGGGAATCAGCCCCAGCATTTT
j_gene: TRBJ1-2; v_gene: TRBV28; abundance: .; d_gene: .; CDR3aa: CASSFWSGDGYTF; CDR3nt: TGTGCCAGCAGTTTTTGGTCAGGGGATGGCTACACCTTC
j_gene: TRBJ2-1; v_gene: TRBV11-1; abundance: .; d_gene: .; CDR3aa: CASLRGGSSYNEQFF; CDR3nt: TGTGCCAGCTTGAGGGGGGGGAGCTCCTACAATGAGCAGTTCTTC
j_gene: TRBJ2-3; v_gene: TRBV28; abundance: .; d_gene: TRBD1; CDR3aa: CASSSGQGPPTDTQYF; CDR3nt: TGTGCCAGCAGTTCGGGACAGGGTCCCCCCACAGATACGCAGTATTTT
j_gene: TRBJ2-1; v_gene: TRBV6-6; abundance: .; d_gene: TRBD2; CDR3aa: CASSYPGLGGNEQFF; CDR3nt: TGTGCCAGCAGTTACCCGGGACTAGGTGGGAATGAGCAGTTCTTC
j_gene: TRBJ1-6; v_gene: TRBV9; abundance: .; d_gene: TRBD1; CDR3aa: CASSADRENSPLHF; CDR3nt: TGTGCCAGCAGCGCGGACAGGGAAAATTCACCCCTCCACTTT
j_gene: TRBJ2-1; v_gene: TRBV7-3; abundance: .; d_gene: TRBD2; CDR3aa: CASSPRTSGVDEQFF; CDR3nt: TGTGCCAGCAGCCCCCGGACTAGCGGAGTGGATGAGCAGTTCTTC
j_gene: TRBJ2-7; v_gene: TRBV9; abundance: .; d_gene: TRBD2; CDR3aa: CASSARLAGPGNEQYF; CDR3nt: TGTGCCAGCAGCGCCAGACTAGCGGGACCCGGGAACGAGCAGTACTTC
j_gene: TRBJ2-1; v_gene: TRBV5-1; abundance: few; d_gene: TRBD2; CDR3aa: CASSGLAGVSEQFF; CDR3nt: TGCGCCAGCAGCGGGCTAGCGGGAGTAAGTGAGCAGTTCTTC
j_gene: TRBJ1-1; v_gene: TRBV29-1; abundance: .; d_gene: .; CDR3aa: CSGRTVNTEAFF; CDR3nt: TGCAGCGGCAGGACAGTGAACACTGAAGCTTTCTTT
j_gene: TRBJ2-7; v_gene: TRBV11-2; abundance: .; d_gene: TRBD2; CDR3aa: CASVFGGRASEQYF; CDR3nt: TGTGCCAGCGTTTTCGGCGGGAGGGCCTCCGAGCAGTACTTC
j_gene: TRBJ2-1; v_gene: TRBV27; abundance: few; d_gene: .; CDR3aa: CALAGYNEQFF; CDR3nt: TGTGCCCTCGCGGGGTACAATGAGCAGTTCTTC
j_gene: TRBJ2-3; v_gene: TRBV7-2; abundance: .; d_gene: .; CDR3aa: CASSLGFLQRQNTQYF; CDR3nt: TGTGCCAGCAGCTTAGGTTTCCTCCAACGTCAGAATACGCAGTATTTT
j_gene: TRBJ1-1; v_gene: TRBV28; abundance: .; d_gene: .; CDR3aa: CASSSDRGMANTEAFF; CDR3nt: TGTGCCAGCAGTTCGGATAGGGGGATGGCGAACACTGAAGCTTTCTTT
j_gene: TRBJ1-3; v_gene: TRBV5-6; abundance: few; d_gene: TRBD1; CDR3aa: CASSSRDRDANTIYF; CDR3nt: TGTGCCAGCAGCTCCCGGGACAGGGACGCAAACACCATATATTTT
j_gene: TRBJ2-3; v_gene: TRBV13; abundance: once; d_gene: TRBD2; CDR3aa: CASSPNRVLAGETDTQYF; CDR3nt: TGTGCCAGCAGCCCTAACCGCGTACTAGCGGGGGAAACAGATACGCAGTATTTT
j_gene: TRBJ1-2; v_gene: TRBV28; abundance: .; d_gene: .; CDR3aa: CASSLGGAQDYGYTF; CDR3nt: TGTGCCAGCAGTTTGGGGGGGGCTCAGGACTATGGCTACACCTTC
j_gene: TRBJ2-4; v_gene: TRBV19; abundance: .; d_gene: .; CDR3aa: CASSIDGFGSTIQYF; CDR3nt: TGTGCCAGTAGTATAGATGGGTTTGGGAGCACCATTCAGTACTTC
j_gene: TRBJ1-4; v_gene: TRBV5-1; abundance: .; d_gene: TRBD1; CDR3aa: CASKDRTNEKLFF; CDR3nt: TGCGCCAGCAAGGACAGGACAAATGAAAAACTGTTTTTT
j_gene: TRBJ2-2; v_gene: TRBV19; abundance: .; d_gene: TRBD1; CDR3aa: CASSIARQGFGELFF; CDR3nt: TGTGCCAGTAGTATAGCTCGACAGGGGTTCGGGGAGCTGTTTTTT
j_gene: TRBJ2-7; v_gene: TRBV6-6; abundance: .; d_gene: TRBD2; CDR3aa: CASSTRLAGGNEQYF; CDR3nt: TGTGCCAGCAGTACTCGACTAGCGGGAGGTAACGAGCAGTACTTC
j_gene: TRBJ1-2; v_gene: TRBV30; abundance: .; d_gene: .; CDR3aa: CAWSTGTSFNYGYTF; CDR3nt: TGTGCCTGGAGTACCGGGACATCCTTTAACTATGGCTACACCTTC
j_gene: TRBJ1-2; v_gene: TRBV7-9; abundance: .; d_gene: .; CDR3aa: CASSFPAGRHGYTF; CDR3nt: TGTGCCAGCAGCTTCCCGGCAGGGAGGCATGGCTACACCTTC
j_gene: TRBJ1-2; v_gene: TRBV30; abundance: .; d_gene: TRBD1; CDR3aa: CAWSVPGDSYGYTF; CDR3nt: TGTGCCTGGAGTGTACCCGGGGACAGTTATGGCTACACCTTC
j_gene: TRBJ2-7; v_gene: TRBV27; abundance: .; d_gene: .; CDR3aa: CASSKTPGTASYEQYF; CDR3nt: TGTGCCAGCAGCAAAACCCCGGGAACAGCCTCCTACGAGCAGTACTTC